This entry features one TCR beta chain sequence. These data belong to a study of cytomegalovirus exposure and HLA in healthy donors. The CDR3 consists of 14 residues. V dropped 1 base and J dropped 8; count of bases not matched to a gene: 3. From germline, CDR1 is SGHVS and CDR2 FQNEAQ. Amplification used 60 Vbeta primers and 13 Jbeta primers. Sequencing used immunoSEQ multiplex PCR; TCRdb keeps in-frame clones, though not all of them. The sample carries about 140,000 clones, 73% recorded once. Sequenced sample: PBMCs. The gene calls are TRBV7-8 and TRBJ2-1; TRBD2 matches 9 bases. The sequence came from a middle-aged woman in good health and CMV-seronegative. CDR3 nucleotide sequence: TGTGCCAGCAGCTTAGGGCTAGCGGGGCATGAGCAGTTCTTC. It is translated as CASSLGLAGHEQFF.